The rows below give T cell receptor beta chains drawn from one sample of a study of blood T cell repertoires in COVID-19. Only in-frame clones appear in the TCRdb table, and some are missing; sequencing was by immunoSEQ multiplex PCR. This sample yields around 200,000 clones, of which around four fifths are seen a single time; about 2.5% belongs to the top ten. The source material was peripheral blood. The receptors here all came from a middle-aged woman with active or convalescent COVID-19. CDR3s include the opening cysteine and the closing phenylalanine or tryptophan. Fields, in order: D gene, clone size, V gene, CDR3 length, J gene, CDR3 DNA, CDR3 protein. A D gene is named only where the DNA matches it firmly. For some rows the clone size is stated as once, few or many, or as a class when expanded; others skip it.

d_gene: -
abundance: -
v_gene: TRBV6-5
len: 15
j_gene: TRBJ2-5
CDR3nt: TGTGCCAGCAGTTACGGGGCCAGAACTCAAGAGACCCAGTACTTC
CDR3aa: CASSYGARTQETQYF

d_gene: TRBD2
abundance: -
v_gene: TRBV5-1
len: 16
j_gene: TRBJ2-7
CDR3nt: TGCGCCAGCAGCTTGCGCGGGACTAGCGGGGGAGGAGAGCAGTACTTC
CDR3aa: CASSLRGTSGGGEQYF

d_gene: -
abundance: once
v_gene: TRBV2
len: 14
j_gene: TRBJ1-6
CDR3nt: TGTGCCAGCAGCAGGACGGGAAATAATTCACCCCTCCACTTT
CDR3aa: CASSRTGNNSPLHF

d_gene: TRBD1
abundance: once
v_gene: TRBV5-6
len: 13
j_gene: TRBJ2-5
CDR3nt: TGTGCCAGCAGAAGGGACAGGGTTGAGACCCAGTACTTC
CDR3aa: CASRRDRVETQYF

d_gene: -
abundance: -
v_gene: TRBV7-2
len: 15
j_gene: TRBJ1-6
CDR3nt: TGTGCCAGCAGCTTAGAGGGGCGGGGGAATTCACCCCTCCACTTT
CDR3aa: CASSLEGRGNSPLHF

d_gene: -
abundance: -
v_gene: TRBV7-9
len: 15
j_gene: TRBJ1-2
CDR3nt: TGTGCCAGCACCCAAGGGAGACAGGTCAACTATGGCTACACCTTC
CDR3aa: CASTQGRQVNYGYTF

d_gene: TRBD1
abundance: -
v_gene: TRBV28
len: 13
j_gene: TRBJ1-1
CDR3nt: TGTGCCAGCAGTCACAGGGGCGACACTGAAGCTTTCTTT
CDR3aa: CASSHRGDTEAFF

d_gene: -
abundance: -
v_gene: TRBV27
len: 15
j_gene: TRBJ2-3
CDR3nt: TGTGCCAGCAGTTTATCGCTGGCATCCACAGATACGCAGTATTTT
CDR3aa: CASSLSLASTDTQYF

d_gene: TRBD1
abundance: -
v_gene: TRBV4-1
len: 16
j_gene: TRBJ1-6
CDR3nt: TGCGCCAGCAGCCAAGAAGGTGACAGGGGGCATTCACCCCTCCACTTT
CDR3aa: CASSQEGDRGHSPLHF

d_gene: -
abundance: once
v_gene: TRBV6-2/TRBV6-3
len: 15
j_gene: TRBJ1-4
CDR3nt: TGTGCCAGCAGCCCTCGGCAGGGTACAAATGAAAAACTGTTTTTT
CDR3aa: CASSPRQGTNEKLFF

d_gene: -
abundance: -
v_gene: TRBV5-1
len: 16
j_gene: TRBJ1-6
CDR3nt: TGCGCCAGCAGCCTGTTCTACGGGAGCTCAAATTCACCCCTCCACTTT
CDR3aa: CASSLFYGSSNSPLHF

d_gene: -
abundance: -
v_gene: TRBV7-3
len: 16
j_gene: TRBJ2-2
CDR3nt: TGTGCCAGCAGCTTAAATGTGGCCGCGAACACCGGGGAGCTGTTTTTT
CDR3aa: CASSLNVAANTGELFF

d_gene: -
abundance: -
v_gene: TRBV6-2/TRBV6-3
len: 12
j_gene: TRBJ1-2
CDR3nt: TGTGCCAGCAGTTACTCCTCCCGGGGCTACACCTTC
CDR3aa: CASSYSSRGYTF

d_gene: -
abundance: -
v_gene: TRBV29-1
len: 11
j_gene: TRBJ1-1
CDR3nt: TGCAGCGTTCACGGGGACTTTGGCACTTTCTTT
CDR3aa: CSVHGDFGTFF

d_gene: TRBD2
abundance: -
v_gene: TRBV3-1/TRBV3-2
len: 15
j_gene: TRBJ2-1
CDR3nt: TGTGCCAGCAGCCTGGGACTAGACTTCCATGATGAGCAGTTCTTC
CDR3aa: CASSLGLDFHDEQFF

d_gene: -
abundance: -
v_gene: TRBV6-6
len: 14
j_gene: TRBJ2-3
CDR3nt: TGTGCCAGCCACAAGACTGGCTCCACAGATACGCAGTATTTT
CDR3aa: CASHKTGSTDTQYF

d_gene: TRBD1
abundance: once
v_gene: TRBV9
len: 15
j_gene: TRBJ1-6
CDR3nt: TGTGCCAGCAGCGCCGACAGGGGGCTAAGGGGACCCCTCCACTTT
CDR3aa: CASSADRGLRGPLHF

d_gene: -
abundance: -
v_gene: TRBV28
len: 14
j_gene: TRBJ2-7
CDR3nt: TGTGCCAGCACCGTGGGCCAGGCTTCCTACGAGCAGTACTTC
CDR3aa: CASTVGQASYEQYF

d_gene: -
abundance: -
v_gene: TRBV4-2
len: 16
j_gene: TRBJ2-7
CDR3nt: TGTGCCAGCAGCCAAGTAGACCGGGACATCTATTACGAGCAGTACTTC
CDR3aa: CASSQVDRDIYYEQYF

d_gene: -
abundance: -
v_gene: TRBV5-1
len: 15
j_gene: TRBJ1-4
CDR3nt: TGCGCCAGCAGCGGGTCGGGGGTAACTAATGAAAAACTGTTTTTT
CDR3aa: CASSGSGVTNEKLFF

d_gene: -
abundance: once
v_gene: TRBV7-8
len: 13
j_gene: TRBJ2-5
CDR3nt: TGTGCCAGCAGCCGGGGGGCAGATGAGACCCAGTACTTC
CDR3aa: CASSRGADETQYF

d_gene: -
abundance: once
v_gene: TRBV30
len: 15
j_gene: TRBJ1-3
CDR3nt: TGTGCCTGGAGTGTGTGGGGGCACTCTGGAAACACCATATATTTT
CDR3aa: CAWSVWGHSGNTIYF

d_gene: TRBD1
abundance: -
v_gene: TRBV24-1
len: 13
j_gene: TRBJ1-5
CDR3nt: TGTGCCACCAGCCCGAGACAGGGCGGCCCCCAGCATTTT
CDR3aa: CATSPRQGGPQHF

d_gene: TRBD2
abundance: -
v_gene: TRBV5-8
len: 19
j_gene: TRBJ2-3
CDR3nt: TGTGCCAGCAGCATATTCGGACTAGCGGGAGTCCTATACACAGATACGCAGTATTTT
CDR3aa: CASSIFGLAGVLYTDTQYF

d_gene: TRBD1
abundance: -
v_gene: TRBV4-1
len: 13
j_gene: TRBJ1-2
CDR3nt: TGCGCCAGCGGGGGACAGCATAACTATGGCTACACCTTC
CDR3aa: CASGGQHNYGYTF

d_gene: TRBD1
abundance: once
v_gene: TRBV7-9
len: 13
j_gene: TRBJ2-5
CDR3nt: TGTGCCAGCAGCCGGACAGGAAGAGAGACCCAGTACTTC
CDR3aa: CASSRTGRETQYF

d_gene: TRBD1
abundance: -
v_gene: TRBV5-1
len: 14
j_gene: TRBJ1-1
CDR3nt: TGCGCCAGCAGCTCACAGGGGAGAGAGACTGAAGCTTTCTTT
CDR3aa: CASSSQGRETEAFF

d_gene: TRBD2
abundance: -
v_gene: TRBV30
len: 13
j_gene: TRBJ2-3
CDR3nt: TGTGCCTGGACTAGCGGGAATGCGGATACGCAGTATTTT
CDR3aa: CAWTSGNADTQYF

d_gene: -
abundance: -
v_gene: TRBV13
len: 14
j_gene: TRBJ2-7
CDR3nt: TGTGCCAGCAGCCCCCGGACTAACTCCTACGAGCAGTACTTC
CDR3aa: CASSPRTNSYEQYF

d_gene: TRBD2
abundance: -
v_gene: TRBV30
len: 15
j_gene: TRBJ2-3
CDR3nt: TGTGCCTGGAGTTCGGGACTAGCGGTGTTAGATACGCAGTATTTT
CDR3aa: CAWSSGLAVLDTQYF

d_gene: TRBD1
abundance: once
v_gene: TRBV18
len: 17
j_gene: TRBJ1-6
CDR3nt: TGTGCCAGCTCACCTAGGTGGGACAGGACCTATAATTCACCCCTCCACTTT
CDR3aa: CASSPRWDRTYNSPLHF

d_gene: -
abundance: -
v_gene: TRBV19
len: 14
j_gene: TRBJ1-1
CDR3nt: TGTGCCAGTAGTTCCCAAGGAGGGATACCTGAAGCTTTCTTT
CDR3aa: CASSSQGGIPEAFF

d_gene: -
abundance: -
v_gene: TRBV2
len: 13
j_gene: TRBJ1-5
CDR3nt: TGTGCCAGCACCCGGACCGGGGATCAGCCCCAGCATTTT
CDR3aa: CASTRTGDQPQHF

d_gene: -
abundance: many
v_gene: TRBV27
len: 13
j_gene: TRBJ1-2
CDR3nt: TGTGCCAGCAGCTTATCAGCGGGCTATGGCTACACCTTC
CDR3aa: CASSLSAGYGYTF

d_gene: TRBD1
abundance: -
v_gene: TRBV19
len: 16
j_gene: TRBJ2-3
CDR3nt: TGTGCCAGTAATCGAGTCGGGCAGGGGGACACAGATACGCAGTATTTT
CDR3aa: CASNRVGQGDTDTQYF

d_gene: -
abundance: once
v_gene: TRBV4-1
len: 16
j_gene: TRBJ1-1
CDR3nt: TGCGCCAGCAGCCCACAAGGGGCAGAGCTATACACTGAAGCTTTCTTT
CDR3aa: CASSPQGAELYTEAFF

d_gene: TRBD1
abundance: -
v_gene: TRBV19
len: 17
j_gene: TRBJ2-6
CDR3nt: TGTGCCACCTCAGGCGACAGGGAATACTCTGGGGCCAACGTCCTGACTTTC
CDR3aa: CATSGDREYSGANVLTF

d_gene: -
abundance: -
v_gene: TRBV19
len: 12
j_gene: TRBJ1-5
CDR3nt: TGTGCCAGTAGTTTGGGAGGGACGCCCCTCGATTTT
CDR3aa: CASSLGGTPLDF

d_gene: TRBD2
abundance: -
v_gene: TRBV2
len: 14
j_gene: TRBJ2-1
CDR3nt: TGTGCCAGCAGTCCCGAGGGCTGGGGCGGGAGTCAGTTCTTC
CDR3aa: CASSPEGWGGSQFF

d_gene: -
abundance: -
v_gene: TRBV11-2
len: 15
j_gene: TRBJ2-1
CDR3nt: TGTGCCAGCAGCGCCTTGTGGGGGGACCACAATGAGCAGTTCTTC
CDR3aa: CASSALWGDHNEQFF

d_gene: TRBD2
abundance: -
v_gene: TRBV9
len: 15
j_gene: TRBJ2-3
CDR3nt: TGTGCCAGCAGCGTCCAGCGGGAGTCTTTCGGTACGCAGTATTTT
CDR3aa: CASSVQRESFGTQYF

d_gene: TRBD1
abundance: -
v_gene: TRBV29-1
len: 14
j_gene: TRBJ1-1
CDR3nt: TGCAGCGGGGCCGGACAGGGGCTAGCCACTGAAGCTTTCTTT
CDR3aa: CSGAGQGLATEAFF

d_gene: TRBD1
abundance: few
v_gene: TRBV28
len: 14
j_gene: TRBJ2-7
CDR3nt: TGTGCCAGCAGTCTAACTCCGAGGGGGCGTGAGCAGTACTTC
CDR3aa: CASSLTPRGREQYF

d_gene: TRBD1
abundance: once
v_gene: TRBV30
len: 13
j_gene: TRBJ1-4
CDR3nt: TGTGCCTGGAGTGGGTACAGGGGCGAAAAACTGTTTTTT
CDR3aa: CAWSGYRGEKLFF

d_gene: TRBD1
abundance: -
v_gene: TRBV30
len: 14
j_gene: TRBJ2-2
CDR3nt: TGTGCCTGGAGTTTTGAGGGGGCCGCCGGGGAGCTGTTTTTT
CDR3aa: CAWSFEGAAGELFF

d_gene: -
abundance: -
v_gene: TRBV21-1
len: 20
j_gene: TRBJ1-4
CDR3nt: TGTGCCAGCAGCAGCCTTGACAGGGGGCGCACAAAGGAGAAAAATGAAAAACTGTTTTTT
CDR3aa: CASSSLDRGRTKEKNEKLFF

d_gene: -
abundance: -
v_gene: TRBV4-1
len: 14
j_gene: TRBJ1-2
CDR3nt: TGCGCCAGCAGCTTTACAGGACAAGGGAATGGCTACACCTTC
CDR3aa: CASSFTGQGNGYTF

d_gene: -
abundance: few
v_gene: TRBV10-3
len: 16
j_gene: TRBJ1-1
CDR3nt: TGTGCCATCAGTGAGTCGAGGGGAGGCTTGAACACTGAAGCTTTCTTT
CDR3aa: CAISESRGGLNTEAFF

d_gene: TRBD1
abundance: -
v_gene: TRBV5-3
len: 16
j_gene: TRBJ1-1
CDR3nt: TGTGCCAGAAGCCGTCGAAGGGGGCCGGCGGGCACTGAAGCTTTCTTT
CDR3aa: CARSRRRGPAGTEAFF

d_gene: TRBD2
abundance: -
v_gene: TRBV7-9
len: 19
j_gene: TRBJ2-2
CDR3nt: TGTGCCAGCAGCAACCTTAGACTAGCGGGTCCTTCGAACACCGGGGAGCTGTTTTTT
CDR3aa: CASSNLRLAGPSNTGELFF

d_gene: TRBD2
abundance: -
v_gene: TRBV7-2
len: 15
j_gene: TRBJ2-7
CDR3nt: TGTGCCAGCAGCTTTCCGGGACTAGCGGACTACGAGCAGTACTTC
CDR3aa: CASSFPGLADYEQYF

d_gene: TRBD1
abundance: -
v_gene: TRBV30
len: 13
j_gene: TRBJ1-6
CDR3nt: TGTGCCTCAAGACAGGGTGGTAACTCACCCCTCCACTTT
CDR3aa: CASRQGGNSPLHF

d_gene: -
abundance: -
v_gene: TRBV9
len: 15
j_gene: TRBJ1-4
CDR3nt: TGTGCCAGCAGCGTAGACCGGAGCAGAAATGAAAAACTGTTTTTT
CDR3aa: CASSVDRSRNEKLFF

d_gene: -
abundance: -
v_gene: TRBV28
len: 18
j_gene: TRBJ2-1
CDR3nt: TGTGCCAGCAGTCCCCCGGGTAGATTAGCGCCCTCCTACAATGAGCAGTTCTTC
CDR3aa: CASSPPGRLAPSYNEQFF

d_gene: -
abundance: -
v_gene: TRBV7-9
len: 13
j_gene: TRBJ1-2
CDR3nt: TGTGCCAGCAGCCAAACAGGGAACTATGGCTACACCTTC
CDR3aa: CASSQTGNYGYTF

d_gene: TRBD1
abundance: few
v_gene: TRBV6-4
len: 16
j_gene: TRBJ1-5
CDR3nt: TGTGCCAGCATTCTAACCCGGACAGGGGGATACCAGCCCCAGCATTTT
CDR3aa: CASILTRTGGYQPQHF

d_gene: TRBD2
abundance: -
v_gene: TRBV5-6
len: 18
j_gene: TRBJ2-1
CDR3nt: TGTGCCAGCAGCCGAAGCGTACTAGCGCCCCACCCCAGCAATGAGCAGTTCTTC
CDR3aa: CASSRSVLAPHPSNEQFF